What follows is one T cell receptor beta chain and its context. The data derive from a study of preoperative IRX-2 immunotherapy in early breast cancer. The sample's treatment: preoperative locoregional IRX-2 cytokine immunotherapy. This phase Ib study tested locoregional IRX-2 cytokine immunotherapy given before surgery. The data were produced by immunoSEQ multiplex PCR, yet TCRdb's version contains in-frame clones alone and is incomplete. The sample includes several thousand clones, just under 80% of them seen just once. V was pared by 4 bases and J by 5 bases, with 17 bases between. This CDR3 spans 15 amino acids. Germline V gene data show CDR1 as SGHNT and CDR2 as YENEEA.

Sequenced material: tumor tissue, taken after IRX-2 immunotherapy. The chain is built from TRBV11-3 and TRBJ2-5, with a tentative D call TRBD2 (7 bases). This TCR derives from a human donor with breast cancer. The CDR3 sequence is CASSSWGGGTETQYF. The CDR3 DNA follows: TGTGCCAGCAGCTCATGGGGAGGGGGGACGGAGACCCAGTACTTC.